The rows below give T cell receptor beta chains drawn from one sample of a study of blood T cells in healthy people across ages. TCRdb re-called the 5' RACE reads through MiXCR, storing one row per CDR3 protein. In the table there are fewer than 800,000 distinct CDR3 sequences, about 34% of which are singletons. The sample consisted of blood. The receptors stem from a woman at least 80 years old in good health. The CDR3 runs from the conserved cysteine through the conserved F or W. Each record gives: clone size, D gene, V gene, J gene, CDR3 protein, CDR3 DNA. A D gene is named only where the DNA matches it firmly. Clone size is not always given. Where it is, it says once, few, many or a class for expanded clones.

abundance: -; d_gene: -; v_gene: TRBV29-1; j_gene: TRBJ2-3; CDR3aa: CSVGGRERTDTQYF; CDR3nt: TGCAGCGTTGGGGGAAGGGAACGCACAGATACGCAGTATTTT
abundance: many; d_gene: -; v_gene: TRBV30; j_gene: TRBJ2-3; CDR3aa: CACYGSPSGTSTDTQYF; CDR3nt: TGTGCCTGCTATGGTTCCCCTAGTGGAACTAGCACAGATACGCAGTATTTT
abundance: many; d_gene: TRBD2; v_gene: TRBV7-2; j_gene: TRBJ2-3; CDR3aa: CASSLERGGRHTQYF; CDR3nt: TGTGCCAGCAGCTTAGAGCGGGGGGGCCGGCATACGCAGTATTTT
abundance: -; d_gene: TRBD1; v_gene: TRBV20-1; j_gene: TRBJ1-5; CDR3aa: CSAGDRGQPQHF; CDR3nt: TGCAGTGCTGGGGACAGGGGTCAGCCCCAGCATTTT
abundance: many; d_gene: -; v_gene: TRBV5-1; j_gene: TRBJ2-3; CDR3aa: CASSLEGDTQYF; CDR3nt: TGCGCCAGCAGCTTGGAAGGGGATACGCAGTATTTT
abundance: many; d_gene: TRBD1; v_gene: TRBV15; j_gene: TRBJ2-6; CDR3aa: CATSRDRGQGAAGANVLTF; CDR3nt: TGTGCCACCAGCAGAGATAGAGGACAGGGAGCCGCTGGGGCCAACGTCCTGACTTTC
abundance: -; d_gene: TRBD1; v_gene: TRBV3-1; j_gene: TRBJ1-6; CDR3aa: CASRQPGQGNNSPLHF; CDR3nt: TGTGCCAGCAGGCAACCGGGACAGGGGAATAATTCACCCCTCCACTTT
abundance: -; d_gene: TRBD1; v_gene: TRBV5-4; j_gene: TRBJ1-6; CDR3aa: CASSSTSGRGRSPLHF; CDR3nt: TGTGCCAGCAGCTCAACCTCAGGCAGGGGGCGATCACCCCTCCACTTT
abundance: -; d_gene: -; v_gene: TRBV7-2; j_gene: TRBJ2-1; CDR3aa: CASSLDPPYEQFF; CDR3nt: TGTGCCAGCAGCTTAGACCCACCCTATGAGCAGTTCTTC
abundance: many; d_gene: -; v_gene: TRBV18; j_gene: TRBJ1-2; CDR3aa: CASSPRDRPYGYTF; CDR3nt: TGTGCCAGCTCACCACGAGACAGGCCCTATGGCTACACCTTC
abundance: once; d_gene: -; v_gene: TRBV5-1; j_gene: TRBJ1-1; CDR3aa: CASSLARADTEAFF; CDR3nt: TGCGCCAGCAGCTTGGCGAGGGCGGACACTGAAGCTTTCTTT
abundance: many; d_gene: -; v_gene: TRBV10-3; j_gene: TRBJ2-3; CDR3aa: CAISQGDGADTQYF; CDR3nt: TGTGCCATCAGTCAGGGAGATGGGGCAGATACGCAGTATTTT
abundance: many; d_gene: TRBD2; v_gene: TRBV6-2/TRBV6-3; j_gene: TRBJ2-1; CDR3aa: CASSIAGGRNEQFF; CDR3nt: TGTGCCAGCAGTATAGCGGGGGGGCGCAATGAGCAGTTCTTC
abundance: many; d_gene: -; v_gene: TRBV20-1; j_gene: TRBJ1-4; CDR3aa: CSARSSGYSNEKLFF; CDR3nt: TGCAGTGCTAGATCCTCAGGGTATTCTAATGAAAAACTGTTTTTT
abundance: many; d_gene: -; v_gene: TRBV20-1; j_gene: TRBJ2-3; CDR3aa: CSVGGGAGTDTQYF; CDR3nt: TGCAGTGTTGGCGGGGGCGCCGGCACAGATACGCAGTATTTT
abundance: few; d_gene: -; v_gene: TRBV2; j_gene: TRBJ1-2; CDR3aa: CASSGQHGYTF; CDR3nt: TGTGCCAGCAGTGGACAGCATGGCTACACCTTC
abundance: -; d_gene: -; v_gene: TRBV7-8; j_gene: TRBJ1-2; CDR3aa: CASSSSGGAGGYTF; CDR3nt: TGTGCCAGCAGCTCTAGTGGGGGGGCTGGTGGCTACACCTTC
abundance: few; d_gene: -; v_gene: TRBV18; j_gene: TRBJ1-1; CDR3aa: CASSPDPSEAFF; CDR3nt: TGTGCCAGCTCACCCGACCCCAGTGAAGCTTTCTTT
abundance: -; d_gene: -; v_gene: TRBV7-8; j_gene: TRBJ1-1; CDR3aa: CASSLPGAAEAFF; CDR3nt: TGTGCCAGCAGCTTACCTGGGGCAGCTGAAGCTTTCTTT
abundance: many; d_gene: -; v_gene: TRBV11-1; j_gene: TRBJ2-5; CDR3aa: CASTLGPQETQYF; CDR3nt: TGTGCCAGCACTTTGGGTCCCCAAGAGACCCAGTACTTC
abundance: few; d_gene: TRBD1; v_gene: TRBV10-2; j_gene: TRBJ2-7; CDR3aa: CASRVPGQGSYEQYF; CDR3nt: TGCGCCAGCAGGGTACCGGGACAGGGATCCTACGAGCAGTACTTC
abundance: few; d_gene: -; v_gene: TRBV3-1; j_gene: TRBJ2-7; CDR3aa: CASSPHGGFSYNEQYF; CDR3nt: TGTGCCAGCAGCCCACACGGGGGTTTCTCCTACAATGAGCAGTACTTC
abundance: many; d_gene: -; v_gene: TRBV7-2; j_gene: TRBJ1-5; CDR3aa: CASSLTGVAEPQHF; CDR3nt: TGTGCCAGCAGCTTAACGGGGGTCGCGGAGCCCCAGCATTTT
abundance: -; d_gene: -; v_gene: TRBV5-6; j_gene: TRBJ1-1; CDR3aa: CASSSRPDTEAFF; CDR3nt: TGTGCCAGCAGCTCTAGACCAGACACTGAAGCTTTCTTT
abundance: many; d_gene: -; v_gene: TRBV20-1; j_gene: TRBJ1-1; CDR3aa: CSAYAVNTEAFF; CDR3nt: TGCAGTGCTTACGCGGTGAACACTGAAGCTTTCTTT
abundance: -; d_gene: -; v_gene: TRBV20-1; j_gene: TRBJ1-2; CDR3aa: CSAFQGLGYTF; CDR3nt: TGCAGTGCCTTTCAAGGGCTGGGCTACACCTTC
abundance: -; d_gene: -; v_gene: TRBV6-5; j_gene: TRBJ2-5; CDR3aa: CASSQTGNKETQYF; CDR3nt: TGTGCCAGCAGCCAGACCGGGAACAAAGAGACCCAGTACTTC
abundance: -; d_gene: TRBD2; v_gene: TRBV7-2; j_gene: TRBJ2-1; CDR3aa: CASSQLSGGKNEQFF; CDR3nt: TGTGCCAGCAGTCAACTTAGCGGGGGAAAGAATGAGCAGTTCTTC
abundance: many; d_gene: -; v_gene: TRBV5-6; j_gene: TRBJ1-5; CDR3aa: CASSLTGMNSNQPQHF; CDR3nt: TGTGCCAGCAGCTTAACAGGAATGAATAGCAATCAGCCCCAGCATTTT
abundance: few; d_gene: -; v_gene: TRBV30; j_gene: TRBJ1-6; CDR3aa: CAWSAGQDNSPLHF; CDR3nt: TGTGCCTGGAGTGCGGGCCAGGATAATTCACCCCTCCACTTT
abundance: once; d_gene: -; v_gene: TRBV29-1; j_gene: TRBJ2-3; CDR3aa: CSVEGQLKTDTQYF; CDR3nt: TGCAGCGTTGAAGGGCAGTTGAAGACAGATACGCAGTATTTT
abundance: many; d_gene: -; v_gene: TRBV12-3/TRBV12-4; j_gene: TRBJ1-1; CDR3aa: CASSFGRDTEAFF; CDR3nt: TGTGCCAGCAGTTTTGGGAGGGACACTGAAGCTTTCTTT
abundance: -; d_gene: -; v_gene: TRBV5-8; j_gene: TRBJ2-3; CDR3aa: CASRQGYGTDTQYF; CDR3nt: TGTGCCAGTCGTCAGGGGTACGGGACAGATACGCAGTATTTT
abundance: -; d_gene: TRBD2; v_gene: TRBV9; j_gene: TRBJ2-1; CDR3aa: CASSALSGGDYNEQFF; CDR3nt: TGTGCCAGCAGCGCCCTTAGCGGGGGAGACTACAATGAGCAGTTCTTC
abundance: many; d_gene: TRBD1; v_gene: TRBV3-1; j_gene: TRBJ1-5; CDR3aa: CASSSQGGNQPQHF; CDR3nt: TGTGCCAGCAGCTCACAGGGGGGCAATCAGCCCCAGCATTTT
abundance: many; d_gene: TRBD1; v_gene: TRBV7-3; j_gene: TRBJ1-5; CDR3aa: CASSRGRNQPQHF; CDR3nt: TGTGCCAGCAGCAGGGGGCGCAATCAGCCCCAGCATTTT
abundance: -; d_gene: -; v_gene: TRBV7-2; j_gene: TRBJ2-1; CDR3aa: CANEWDPAGEQFF; CDR3nt: TGTGCCAACGAGTGGGACCCGGCGGGTGAGCAGTTCTTC
abundance: many; d_gene: TRBD2; v_gene: TRBV5-1; j_gene: TRBJ2-1; CDR3aa: CASSPGLAGGFLNEQFF; CDR3nt: TGCGCCAGCAGCCCCGGGCTAGCGGGGGGGTTTTTAAATGAGCAGTTCTTC
abundance: few; d_gene: -; v_gene: TRBV4-3; j_gene: TRBJ2-2; CDR3aa: CASSQDQLARTGELFF; CDR3nt: TGCGCCAGCAGCCAAGATCAGCTAGCGAGAACCGGGGAGCTGTTTTTT
abundance: once; d_gene: -; v_gene: TRBV7-2; j_gene: TRBJ2-1; CDR3aa: CASSLEWSSHEQFF; CDR3nt: TGTGCCAGCAGCTTAGAATGGAGTTCCCATGAGCAGTTCTTC
abundance: few; d_gene: -; v_gene: TRBV7-9; j_gene: TRBJ2-7; CDR3aa: CASSLGETRTVYEQYF; CDR3nt: TGTGCCAGCAGCTTAGGAGAGACTAGAACCGTCTACGAGCAGTACTTC
abundance: -; d_gene: -; v_gene: TRBV6-5; j_gene: TRBJ1-5; CDR3aa: CASRALVGSNQPQHF; CDR3nt: TGTGCCAGCAGGGCCCTCGTGGGAAGCAATCAGCCCCAGCATTTT
abundance: many; d_gene: -; v_gene: TRBV6-5; j_gene: TRBJ2-7; CDR3aa: CASSYGDTSSYEQYF; CDR3nt: TGTGCCAGCAGTTACGGGGACACGAGCTCCTACGAGCAGTACTTC
abundance: once; d_gene: -; v_gene: TRBV7-2; j_gene: TRBJ1-2; CDR3aa: CASSFGGGTTNYGYTF; CDR3nt: TGTGCCAGCAGCTTTGGAGGGGGAACCACTAACTATGGCTACACCTTC
abundance: many; d_gene: -; v_gene: TRBV7-9; j_gene: TRBJ2-3; CDR3aa: CASSSEGGFSDTQYF; CDR3nt: TGTGCCAGCAGCTCGGAGGGGGGTTTTTCAGATACGCAGTATTTT
abundance: few; d_gene: TRBD1; v_gene: TRBV7-7; j_gene: TRBJ1-1; CDR3aa: CASSPGTGLFSTEAFF; CDR3nt: TGTGCCAGCAGCCCCGGGACAGGGTTATTTTCGACTGAAGCTTTCTTT
abundance: -; d_gene: TRBD1; v_gene: TRBV4-3; j_gene: TRBJ1-3; CDR3aa: CASSQDHQGGPGNTIYF; CDR3nt: TGCGCCAGCAGCCAAGATCACCAAGGGGGCCCTGGAAACACCATATATTTT
abundance: many; d_gene: TRBD1; v_gene: TRBV5-1; j_gene: TRBJ2-3; CDR3aa: CASSPGTGVPSTDTQYF; CDR3nt: TGCGCCAGCAGCCCGGGGACAGGGGTCCCTAGCACAGATACGCAGTATTTT
abundance: many; d_gene: -; v_gene: TRBV12-3/TRBV12-4; j_gene: TRBJ2-7; CDR3aa: CASSLDAGYEQYF; CDR3nt: TGTGCCAGCAGTTTAGATGCAGGCTACGAGCAGTACTTC
abundance: -; d_gene: TRBD1; v_gene: TRBV30; j_gene: TRBJ1-1; CDR3aa: CAWSVLGTGKTEAFF; CDR3nt: TGTGCCTGGAGTGTTCTTGGGACAGGGAAGACTGAAGCTTTCTTT
abundance: many; d_gene: -; v_gene: TRBV3-1; j_gene: TRBJ2-5; CDR3aa: CASSQGATSRQTQYF; CDR3nt: TGTGCCAGCAGCCAGGGGGCGACTAGCCGGCAGACCCAGTACTTC
abundance: -; d_gene: -; v_gene: TRBV30; j_gene: TRBJ1-4; CDR3aa: CAWNTGMSSRNEKLFF; CDR3nt: TGTGCCTGGAACACCGGGATGAGCAGCCGTAATGAAAAACTGTTTTTT
abundance: -; d_gene: -; v_gene: TRBV20-1; j_gene: TRBJ1-1; CDR3aa: CSARRTPRNTEAFF; CDR3nt: TGCAGTGCTAGGAGGACCCCGAGGAACACTGAAGCTTTCTTT
abundance: many; d_gene: -; v_gene: TRBV6-4; j_gene: TRBJ1-2; CDR3aa: CASSDLRNGYTF; CDR3nt: TGTGCCAGCAGTGACCTCCGGAACGGCTACACCTTC